This T cell receptor beta chain was observed in a study of blood T cell repertoires in COVID-19. Study-level information: Samples taken during acute and convalescent COVID-19 were collected in the United States, Italy and Spain.

V dropped 2 bases and J dropped 0 bases, with 13 bases sitting between them. The germline gives CDR1 SGHDT, CDR2 YYEEEE. The CDR3 is 16 amino acids. TCRdb keeps only in-frame clones here, not all; method: immunoSEQ multiplex PCR. The sample includes approximately 210,000 clones, more than 75% of them seen just once. The sample was peripheral blood. The receptor was isolated from a human donor in a cohort sampled during active COVID-19. The J gene is TRBJ2-3, the V gene TRBV5-6, with D tentatively TRBD2 (6 bases). This CDR3 is CASSFRGLGSTDTQYF. For the CDR3, the DNA is TGTGCCAGCAGCTTCCGGGGGTTAGGTAGCACAGATACGCAGTATTTT.